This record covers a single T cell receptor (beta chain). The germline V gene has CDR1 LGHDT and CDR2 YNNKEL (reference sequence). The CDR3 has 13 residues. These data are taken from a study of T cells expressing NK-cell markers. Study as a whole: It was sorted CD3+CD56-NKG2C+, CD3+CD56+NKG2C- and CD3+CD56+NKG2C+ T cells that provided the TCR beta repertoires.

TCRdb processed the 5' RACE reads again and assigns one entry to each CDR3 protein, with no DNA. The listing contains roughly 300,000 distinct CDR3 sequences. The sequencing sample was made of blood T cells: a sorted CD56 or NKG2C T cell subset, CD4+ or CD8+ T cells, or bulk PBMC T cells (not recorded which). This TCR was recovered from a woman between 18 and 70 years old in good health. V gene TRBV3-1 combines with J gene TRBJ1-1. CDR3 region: CASSQVFDTEAFF.